This section outlines one T cell receptor (beta chain) sequence together with its context. Produced via immunoSEQ multiplex PCR; TCRdb's table is partial and in-frame only. The sample records roughly 20,000 clones, 80% to 90% being singletons. This CDR3 contains 15 residues. CDR1 is SGHDT and CDR2 is YYEEEE in the germline V gene. The germline V and J ends were trimmed by 1 base and 8 bases, with 16 bases remaining between them. This entry is derived from a study of blood T cell repertoires in COVID-19. Sequencing input: peripheral blood. This clonotype originated in a man between 60 and 75 years old with active COVID-19. The rearrangement uses TRBV5-6 and TRBJ2-1; perhaps TRBD2 as D (5 bases). The CDR3 loop is CASSLFGDTRDEQFF. The CDR3 DNA sequence: TGTGCCAGCAGCTTGTTTGGGGATACTAGGGATGAGCAGTTCTTC.